A selection of T cell receptor beta chains follows, all from one sample in a study of T cell responses to AZD1222 COVID-19 vaccine. Method: immunoSEQ multiplex PCR; TCRdb's copy keeps in-frame clones and lacks some. The top ten hold under 9% of the sample, which has about 130,000 clones, around 90% seen once. Sequenced here: peripheral blood, sampled on day 0 of AZD1222 vaccination. These receptors all stem from an adult in good health. CDR3s include the opening cysteine and the closing phenylalanine or tryptophan. The order of the fields is D gene, clone size, V gene, J gene, CDR3 protein, CDR3 DNA. D genes are given only for firm matches. The size field is filled for only some rows; it gives once, few, many or a size class.

>TRBD1|-|TRBV7-2|TRBJ1-6
CASSPRGHDNSPLHF
TGTGCCAGCAGCCCCAGGGGGCACGATAATTCACCCCTCCACTTT
>TRBD2|few|TRBV19|TRBJ2-3
CASSRPRASGGTTDTQYF
TGTGCCAGTAGTCGTCCCCGGGCCAGCGGGGGGACCACAGATACGCAGTATTTT
>-|-|TRBV11-2|TRBJ2-2
CASSLFRGNTGELFF
TGTGCCAGCAGCCTATTTCGTGGAAACACCGGGGAGCTGTTTTTT
>-|-|TRBV28|TRBJ1-6
CASSFMGGLNSPLHF
TGTGCCAGCAGCTTTATGGGGGGTTTAAATTCACCCCTCCACTTT
>-|-|TRBV28|TRBJ2-7
CASNEGPNEQYF
TGTGCCAGCAACGAGGGGCCCAACGAGCAGTACTTC
>-|-|TRBV6-5|TRBJ1-2
CASSSTDTDYGYTF
TGTGCCAGCAGTTCCACGGACACAGACTATGGCTACACCTTC
>-|once|TRBV6-6|TRBJ2-7
CASSRRYGEQYF
TGTGCCAGCAGTCGACGCTACGGCGAGCAGTACTTC
>TRBD1|once|TRBV30|TRBJ2-1
CAWSVGQGGEQFF
TGTGCCTGGAGTGTGGGACAGGGTGGTGAGCAGTTCTTC
>-|-|TRBV4-2|TRBJ1-1
CASSRPGRAINTEAFF
TGTGCCAGCAGCCGACCGGGAAGGGCTATAAACACTGAAGCTTTCTTT
>TRBD1|-|TRBV6-2/TRBV6-3|TRBJ1-4
CASSRAGQGYEKLFF
TGTGCCAGCAGTCGAGCGGGACAGGGGTACGAAAAACTGTTTTTT
>-|-|TRBV9|TRBJ1-5
CASSVGEGGNQPQHF
TGTGCCAGCAGCGTAGGAGAAGGGGGCAATCAGCCCCAGCATTTT
>TRBD2|once|TRBV15|TRBJ2-7
CATSPTPKREGNEQYF
TGTGCCACCAGCCCAACCCCAAAGCGGGAGGGCAACGAGCAGTACTTC
>TRBD2|-|TRBV6-2/TRBV6-3|TRBJ2-2
CASSYSTSGVANTGELFF
TGTGCCAGCAGTTACTCGACTAGCGGGGTTGCGAACACCGGGGAGCTGTTTTTT
>-|-|TRBV7-9|TRBJ1-1
CASSSDRSSEAFF
TGTGCCAGCAGCTCAGACAGGTCATCGGAAGCTTTCTTT
>-|few|TRBV5-1|TRBJ1-2
CASSLEGLSYGYTF
TGCGCCAGCAGCTTGGAGGGGCTATCATATGGCTACACCTTC
>TRBD1|-|TRBV5-1|TRBJ2-2
CASSLVQGANTGELFF
TGCGCCAGCAGCTTGGTACAGGGGGCGAACACCGGGGAGCTGTTTTTT
>-|-|TRBV5-6|TRBJ1-2
CASSPTQGIGGYTF
TGTGCCAGCAGCCCAACCCAGGGAATAGGCGGCTACACCTTC
>-|few|TRBV7-2|TRBJ1-2
CASSSGGIGNRGYTF
TGTGCCAGCAGCTCCGGCGGAATAGGCAATCGCGGCTACACCTTC
>TRBD1|-|TRBV7-2|TRBJ1-2
CASSLKEGTGSNYGYTF
TGTGCCAGCAGCTTAAAGGAAGGGACAGGGTCTAACTATGGCTACACCTTC
>TRBD1|-|TRBV9|TRBJ2-7
CASRLLQGPSSYEQYF
TGTGCCAGCAGGCTATTACAGGGGCCTAGCTCCTACGAGCAGTACTTC
>-|-|TRBV19|TRBJ1-5
CASSSGLTNQPQHF
TGTGCCAGTAGTTCGGGCCTCACTAATCAGCCCCAGCATTTT
>TRBD1|-|TRBV18|TRBJ1-5
CASSQGQASNQPQHF
TGTGCCAGCTCACAGGGACAGGCTAGCAATCAGCCCCAGCATTTT
>-|-|TRBV30|TRBJ1-5
CAYSGTSWPQHF
TGTGCCTACTCCGGGACCTCTTGGCCCCAGCATTTT
>-|few|TRBV5-1|TRBJ2-7
CASSLETGRDEQYF
TGCGCCAGCAGCTTGGAGACAGGACGGGACGAGCAGTACTTC
>TRBD2|-|TRBV18|TRBJ2-7
CASSGLAAYEQYF
TGTGCCAGCTCGGGACTAGCGGCCTACGAGCAGTACTTC
>-|-|TRBV6-2/TRBV6-3|TRBJ1-2
CASSPYHSDRYGYTF
TGTGCCAGCAGTCCATACCACAGCGATCGATATGGCTACACCTTC
>-|-|TRBV9|TRBJ2-2
CASSVAGASLGTGELFF
TGTGCCAGCAGCGTAGCCGGGGCCTCCCTCGGCACCGGGGAGCTGTTTTTT
>-|-|TRBV7-2|TRBJ1-5
CASSLNPAGNQPQHF
TGTGCCAGCAGCTTAAACCCGGCGGGCAATCAGCCCCAGCATTTT
>-|-|TRBV6-5|TRBJ1-1
CASSYHRTENTEAFF
TGTGCCAGCAGTTACCACCGGACAGAGAACACTGAAGCTTTCTTT
>TRBD2|once|TRBV9|TRBJ2-5
CASSVAASGETQYF
TGTGCCAGCAGCGTAGCGGCTAGCGGCGAGACCCAGTACTTC
>-|-|TRBV3-1/TRBV3-2|TRBJ1-5
CASSSQGRSNQPQHF
TGTGCCAGCAGCTCTCAGGGAAGGAGCAATCAGCCCCAGCATTTT